The 24 T cell receptor beta chains below were found in one sample sequenced in a study of OX40 agonist ivuxolimab in advanced cancers. Method: immunoSEQ multiplex PCR; TCRdb's copy keeps in-frame clones and lacks some. The sample includes about 83,000 clones, 84% seen only once; the top ten take around 1.5%. Sequenced material: CD4+ or CD8+ T cells sorted from blood, taken in a trial of the OX40 agonist ivuxolimab. The receptors stem from an adult with an advanced solid tumor such as melanoma, head and neck, liver or kidney cancer.

The gene calls are TRBV15 and TRBJ1-2; 8 bases line up with TRBD1. CDR1 and CDR2 (germline): LNHNV, YYDKDF (reference sequence). The CDR3 loop spans 14 amino acids. The ends lost 5 bases at V and 4 bases at J; junction bases unmatched: 6. The chain's CDR3 is CATSPGGSVYGYTF. The CDR3 bases are TGTGCCACCAGCCCAGGGGGCTCGGTCTATGGCTACACCTTC.

V and J are TRBV2 and TRBJ1-5; D is perhaps TRBD1 (6 bases). Germline V lookup: CDR1 SNHLY, CDR2 FYNNEI. The CDR3 totals 13 residues. The V end lost 4 bases, the J end lost 3 bases, and 7 bases lay between the germline ends. This CDR3 reads CASSAGDNQPQHF. In nucleotides, the CDR3 is TGTGCCAGCAGTGCAGGGGACAATCAGCCCCAGCATTTT. The full variable domain, its missing parts supplied by reference TRBV2 and TRBJ1-5, is EPEVTQTPSHQVTQMGQEVILRCVPISNHLYFYWYRQILGQKVEFLVSFYNNEISEKSEIFDDQFSVERPDGSNFTLKIRSTKLEDSAMYFCASSAGDNQPQHFGDGTRLSIL.

The chain links TRBV6-1 to TRBJ2-3; D perhaps matches TRBD2 (5 bases). With 7 bases removed from V and 2 bases from J, the gap between germline ends came to 13 bases. Germline V lookup: CDR1 MNHNS, CDR2 SASEGT. CDR3 length equals 14 residues. CDR3 sequence (DNA): TGTGCCAGCACGCGGGCGGACTTCACAGATACGCAGTATTTT. Its translation is CASTRADFTDTQYF.

This clone was observed once. The chain joins TRBV5-4 to TRBJ1-6; 7 nucleotides align to TRBD1. Germline V gives CDR1 SGHNT, CDR2 YYREEE (reference sequence). This CDR3 region has 16 residues. The V segment lost 0 bases and the J segment 9 bases; nucleotides outside the gene matches: 9. The DNA of the CDR3 is TGTGCCAGCAGCTTGGTTTCAAGGGGGCTTGTTTCACCCCTCCACTTT. This translates into CASSLVSRGLVSPLHF.

The genes are TRBV5-4 and TRBJ2-2; D uncertain. Germline assignment: CDR1 SGHNT and CDR2 YYREEE (reference sequence). The V end was cut by 3 bases, the J end by 5 bases, with 8 bases between. This CDR3 comprises 13 residues. Here the CDR3 DNA reads TGTGCCAGCAGCTCCGCCCAGACCGGGGAGCTGTTTTTT. Protein sequence: CASSSAQTGELFF.

V is TRBV9 and J is TRBJ1-1; no firm D call. The length of the CDR3 is 15 residues. Trimming left V 0 bases short and J 1 base short, with 10 bases between. The germline V gene has CDR1 SGDLS and CDR2 YYNGEE. The CDR3 bases are TGTGCCAGCAGCGTAGGTGGACCCCAGAACACTGAAGCTTTCTTT. Protein: CASSVGGPQNTEAFF.

The rearrangement uses TRBV5-6 and TRBJ1-2; tentatively, D is TRBD1 (5 bases). Germline V gene data show CDR1 as SGHDT and CDR2 as YYEEEE. The CDR3 contains 14 residues. The V end was cut by 4 bases, the J end by 4 bases, with 14 bases between. CDR3 sequence: CASSLGQGAYGYTF. CDR3 coding DNA: TGTGCCAGCAGCCTGGGGCAGGGAGCCTATGGCTACACCTTC.

This clone was seen once. The rearrangement uses TRBV28 and TRBJ2-7, with D possibly matching TRBD1 (6 bases). CDR1 and CDR2 from the germline V gene are MDHEN and SYDVKM. Deletions cut 5 bases from V and 2 bases from J, with 13 bases between. The CDR3 extends over 14 amino acids. CDR3 residues: CASSIPGHTYEQYF. DNA of the CDR3: TGTGCCAGCAGTATACCGGGACATACCTACGAGCAGTACTTC.

V and J are TRBV30 and TRBJ2-5; D may be TRBD2 (6 bases). The CDR3 has 15 amino acids. Between the trimmed V and J ends, which lost 2 bases and 1 base, there was a span of 14 bases. CDR1 GTSNPN and CDR2 SVGIG come from the germline V gene (reference sequence). CDR3 loop: CAWSLGGSPQETQYF. CDR3 bases: TGTGCCTGGAGTTTGGGGGGTAGCCCCCAAGAGACCCAGTACTTC.

This clone was recorded once. The V gene is TRBV7-9, the J gene TRBJ2-7, with D perhaps TRBD1 (5 bases). The V gene's germline CDR1 is SEHNR and CDR2 FQNEAQ (reference sequence). This CDR3 is 14 amino acids long. V lost 1 base and J 5 bases, leaving 12 bases between the germline ends. CDR3 in DNA: TGTGCCAGCAGCTTAGGCGGCAGGGTAGACGAGCAGTACTTC. Protein product: CASSLGGRVDEQYF.

The DNA for the CDR3 is TGTGCCAGCAGCTGGGACAGGGGGGCGGAGACCCAGTACTTC. It is translated as CASSWDRGAETQYF. J is TRBJ2-5 and V is TRBV5-6; the match to TRBD1 covers 11 bases. Germline-derived CDR1 and CDR2 are SGHDT and YYEEEE. The V gene end was trimmed by 3 bases and the J gene end by 5 bases; junction bases not matched to a gene: 3. There are 14 residues in the CDR3.

The chain recombines TRBV5-6 with TRBJ2-1; possible D gene TRBD2, 6 bases. CDR1 and CDR2 from the germline V gene are SGHDT and YYEEEE. CDR3 length: 16 amino acids. Trimming stripped 4 bases from V and 7 bases from J, with 21 bases between. The CDR3 DNA is TGTGCCAGCAGCACCGCCTGGGATCCACGGGAGAATGAGCAGTTCTTC. Its protein product is CASSTAWDPRENEQFF.

The V gene is TRBV7-9, the J gene TRBJ2-7, with TRBD2 as a possible D gene (6 bases). Trimming left V 5 bases short and J 12 bases short, with 23 bases between. The CDR3 contains 14 residues. Germline-derived CDR1 and CDR2 are SEHNR and FQNEAQ (reference sequence). The CDR3 DNA reads TGTGCCAGCAGCCCAACCGGGACTGCCGCCAACCGGTACTTC. Translated: CASSPTGTAANRYF.

This rearrangement joins TRBV9 to TRBJ2-5, with a possible D match to TRBD2 (6 bases). The CDR3 sequence is 15 residues long. Looked up from germline, CDR1 is SGDLS and CDR2 is YYNGEE. V was cut by 0 bases and J by 5 bases, with 14 bases left in between. Here the CDR3 reads CASSVEGTSRETQYF. The CDR3 DNA is TGTGCCAGCAGCGTAGAGGGGACTTCAAGGGAGACCCAGTACTTC.

The rearrangement joins TRBV11-2 to TRBJ2-7; 10 bases fit TRBD2. V dropped 5 bases and J dropped 7; count of bases not matched to a gene: 11. Germline CDR1 and CDR2: SGHAT and FQNNGV. CDR3 length: 15 amino acids. The CDR3 is CASSPRTSGVGEQYF. DNA for the CDR3: TGTGCCAGCAGCCCGCGGACTAGCGGTGTAGGGGAGCAGTACTTC.

The chain is built from TRBV2 and TRBJ2-1; no reliable D call. The germline V gene has CDR1 SNHLY and CDR2 FYNNEI. The CDR3 totals 11 residues. The V gene lost 5 bases and the J gene lost 3 bases, with 2 bases spanning the gap. The CDR3 reads CASSYYNEQFF. The CDR3 coding sequence is TGTGCCAGCAGTTACTACAATGAGCAGTTCTTC.

In this sample, this clone turned up once. The chain employs TRBV29-1 and TRBJ2-7; 8 bases line up with TRBD1. This CDR3 is built from 14 residues. Germline trimming cut 1 base from V and 2 bases from J; bases unmatched to any gene: 4. CDR1 is SQVTM, CDR2 ANQGSEA, per germline. The DNA for the CDR3 is TGCAGCGTTGAAGGGACAGGGTCCCCCTACGAGCAGTACTTC. Its translation is CSVEGTGSPYEQYF.

The chain couples TRBV5-1 to TRBJ1-1, with D possibly TRBD1 on 6 matching bases. The CDR3 has 15 amino acids. V lost 0 bases, J lost 7 bases, and 16 bases lay in between. Germline CDR1 is SGHRS and CDR2 is YFSETQ. The CDR3 loop is CASSLGDTSISEAFF. CDR3 DNA: TGCGCCAGCAGCTTGGGGGACACCAGTATAAGTGAAGCTTTCTTT. Combining the CDR3 with reference TRBV5-1 and TRBJ1-1 gives the whole variable domain KAGVTQTPRYLIKTRGQQVTLSCSPISGHRSVSWYQQTPGQGLQFLFEYFSETQRNKGNFPGRFSGRQFSNSRSEMNVSTLELGDSALYLCASSLGDTSISEAFFGQGTRLTVV.

This chain uses TRBV19 with TRBJ1-1; a weak D match, TRBD1 (6 bases). V was clipped by 8 bases and J by 4 bases, with 14 bases between them. Germline CDR1 LNHDA, CDR2 SQIVND (reference sequence). This CDR3 has 13 residues. The CDR3 here is CASSGGRFTEAFF. As DNA, the CDR3 is TGTGCCAGTTCCGGGGGCAGGTTCACTGAAGCTTTCTTT.

This chain joins TRBV5-1 and TRBJ2-3; D gene ambiguous. The CDR3 length is 14 residues. Germline assignment: CDR1 SGHRS and CDR2 YFSETQ. Trimming took off 4 bases at V and 0 bases at J, with 9 bases between the two ends. CDR3 DNA: TGCGCCAGCAGCCCGGACCATAGCACAGATACGCAGTATTTT. Translating it yields CASSPDHSTDTQYF.

The rearrangement uses TRBV4-1 and TRBJ2-2, with D perhaps TRBD1 (6 bases). CDR1 and CDR2 (germline): MGHRA, YSYEKL. The CDR3 is made up of 15 amino acids. With 5 bases removed from V and 4 bases from J, the gap between germline ends came to 14 bases. The chain's CDR3 is CASSAGQIGTGELFF. As DNA, the CDR3 is TGCGCCAGCAGCGCCGGACAGATCGGCACCGGGGAGCTGTTTTTT.

The chain couples TRBV2 to TRBJ2-1; 7 bases align to TRBD1. The germline V gene has CDR1 SNHLY and CDR2 FYNNEI. V was clipped by 4 bases and J by 5 bases; unmatched bases: 5. The CDR3 length is 14 residues. CDR3 in DNA: TGTGCCAGCAGTGGAGGACAGGTAAACAATGAGCAGTTCTTC. This codes for CASSGGQVNNEQFF.

V and J are TRBV7-9 and TRBJ2-7; D is tentatively TRBD1 or TRBD2 (7 bases each). The CDR3 length is 15 residues. V lost 6 bases, J lost 3 bases, and 18 bases lay in between. Germline loops: CDR1 SEHNR, CDR2 FQNEAQ (reference sequence). The CDR3 loop is CASSLLGGDSYEQYF. The DNA for the CDR3 is TGTGCCAGCAGTCTACTGGGGGGGGACAGCTACGAGCAGTACTTC.

The sample holds one count of this clone. The rearrangement uses TRBV6-6 and TRBJ2-1, with D unresolved. Germline CDR1 reads MNHNY; CDR2 reads SVGAGI (reference sequence). This CDR3 is 13 amino acids long. V lost 6 bases and J 9 bases, leaving 15 bases between the germline ends. The CDR3 is CASSRTALREQFF. The CDR3, as DNA: TGTGCCAGCAGCCGCACTGCCCTCCGTGAGCAGTTCTTC.